This TCR beta chain was identified during a study of blood T cell repertoires in COVID-19. Study-wide background: Both acute and convalescent COVID-19 samples were obtained from the United States, Italy and Spain. PBMCs, B-cell-depleted T cells, or T cells were the source of the cDNA or gDNA that made up the material.

In the source study's methods: It was from reference gene primer amplification that nucleated cell counts were estimated. Produced via immunoSEQ multiplex PCR; TCRdb's table is partial and in-frame only. That table is the source of V, J and clone size, and D and trimming were worked out from the DNA. This table has about 110,000 clones, 65% to 75% appearing once. This sequence originates from a human donor with acute or convalescent COVID-19. The donor label of this sample is uncertain. Source material: peripheral blood.

CDR3 sequence: CASVTGGAGYTF. CDR3 nucleotide sequence: TGTGCCAGCGTGACAGGGGGGGCTGGCTACACCTTC. V gene TRBV28 combines with J gene TRBJ1-2; 9 bases map to TRBD1. CDR1 is MDHEN and CDR2 is SYDVKM in the germline V gene. The CDR3 covers 12 residues. J gave up 7 bases and V 8 bases, and 5 bases lay outside the gene matches.